The 28 T cell receptor beta chains presented below share a single source sample, sequenced in a study of blood T cells in healthy people across ages. PCR was performed a second time for 7 to 11 cycles using a sample-barcoded 5' primer and a J-beta primer mix. TCRdb itself ran the 5' RACE reads through MiXCR, one entry per CDR3 protein. This sample has about 640,000 distinct CDR3 sequences, with approximately 59% found just once. What was sequenced was blood. The receptors stem from a man aged 55 to 70 in good health.

CDR3 bases: TGTGCCACCAGTGACAGGGTGAATCAGCCCCAGCATTTT. It codes for CATSDRVNQPQHF. The chain recombines TRBV24-1 with TRBJ1-5, with a tentative D call TRBD1 (5 bases). The CDR3 loop spans 13 amino acids. CDR1 is KGHDR and CDR2 is SFDVKD in the germline V gene. V lost 4 bases, J lost 4 bases, and 7 bases lay in between.

This clonotype was recorded at least ten times. The rearrangement uses TRBV12-3 or TRBV12-4 and TRBJ2-1, with a weak D call TRBD1 (6 bases). The CDR3 sequence is 13 residues long. Deletions cut 6 bases from V and 4 bases from J, with 10 bases between. The CDR3 loop is CASRLGQYNEQFF. For the CDR3, the DNA is TGTGCCAGCAGGCTCGGACAGTACAATGAGCAGTTCTTC.

The rearrangement links TRBV29-1 to TRBJ2-1, with D perhaps matching TRBD2 (7 bases). In germline, CDR1 is SQVTM, CDR2 ANQGSEA. The CDR3 covers 13 residues. V dropped 8 bases and J dropped 2 bases, with 13 bases sitting between them. The CDR3 loop is CSWGGQAYNEQFF. For the CDR3, the DNA is TGCAGCTGGGGGGGCCAGGCCTACAATGAGCAGTTCTTC.

This clonotype came up a few times. The chain recombines TRBV20-1 with TRBJ2-1, with D possibly being TRBD2 (6 bases). Trimming took 3 bases from V and 0 from J, leaving 9 bases between them. The CDR3 runs 14 residues. CDR1 and CDR2 (germline): DFQATT, SNEGSKA (reference sequence). The DNA of the CDR3 is TGCAGTGCTAGTCGGGGGACCTCCTACAATGAGCAGTTCTTC. Translation: CSASRGTSYNEQFF.

For the CDR3, the DNA is TGTGCCAGCAGCGTAGGGCCCCTCCTGACTAGCGGAAGAGATACGCAGTATTTT. This codes for CASSVGPLLTSGRDTQYF. This rearrangement joins TRBV9 to TRBJ2-3; 9 bases agree with TRBD2. After removal of 0 bases from V and 5 bases from J, the junction contained 13 bases not matched to a gene. The CDR3 is 18 amino acids. Germline-derived CDR1 and CDR2 are SGDLS and YYNGEE.

The chain combines TRBV6-2 or TRBV6-3 with TRBJ2-1; D uncertain. The V and J ends lost 7 bases and 1 base respectively, with 8 bases between them. Germline assignment: CDR1 MNHEY and CDR2 SVGEGT. The CDR3 extends over 13 amino acids. In nucleotides, the CDR3 is TGTGCCAGCACTCCACAGTCCTACAATGAGCAGTTCTTC. As protein: CASTPQSYNEQFF.

V is TRBV6-4 and J is TRBJ2-1; D ambiguous. CDR3 size: 16 residues. The germline V gene encodes CDR1 MRHNA and CDR2 SNTAGT. V was clipped by 4 bases and J by 5 bases, with 18 bases between them. The CDR3 DNA reads as TGTGCCAGCAGTGTTGGTTTTCCCTTGTCGAACAATGAGCAGTTCTTC. This codes for CASSVGFPLSNNEQFF.

The chain uses TRBV5-5 and TRBJ2-1; tentatively, D is TRBD1 (6 bases). V lost 7 bases and J lost 0, with 14 bases in between. This CDR3 has 15 amino acids. Germline CDR1 SGHKS, CDR2 YYEKEE (reference sequence). CDR3: CASADGQRSYNEQFF. The CDR3 DNA is TGTGCCAGCGCAGACGGACAGCGCTCCTACAATGAGCAGTTCTTC.

The chain employs TRBV2 and TRBJ1-2; D is perhaps TRBD1 (6 bases). Germline V gene data show CDR1 as SNHLY and CDR2 as FYNNEI. V lost 6 bases and J 4 bases, leaving 18 bases between the germline ends. This CDR3 has 15 amino acids. The CDR3 is CASRNDRTSVYGYTF. CDR3 nucleotide sequence: TGTGCCAGCAGGAACGACAGGACCAGTGTCTATGGCTACACCTTC.

This chain links TRBV5-6 with TRBJ2-7; TRBD1 might be the D (5 bases). The end of the DNA aligns better with TRBJ2-5, so the J call may be wrong. Germline lookup yields CDR1 SGHDT and CDR2 YYEEEE. The CDR3 contains 14 residues. The CDR3 spells CASSLVAGSETQYF. The CDR3 nucleotides are TGTGCCAGCAGCTTGGTGGCAGGGTCAGAGACCCAGTACTTC.

Here the CDR3 DNA reads TGTGCCAGCAGTTTCCCGGCTAGCTTGCAGTTCTTC. Translated, it gives CASSFPASLQFF. The V call is TRBV12-3 or TRBV12-4, the J call TRBJ2-1, with a tentative D call TRBD2 (5 bases). V shed 3 bases and J shed 12 bases, with 12 bases lying between them. CDR3 length: 12 amino acids.

The chain recombines TRBV2 with TRBJ2-2; D may be TRBD1 (5 bases). V lost 2 bases, J lost 1 base, and 8 bases lay in between. CDR1 SNHLY and CDR2 FYNNEI come from the germline V gene. This CDR3 contains 15 residues. CDR3 bases: TGTGCCAGCAGTGAATGGCAGGGGAACACCGGGGAGCTGTTTTTT. The encoded protein is CASSEWQGNTGELFF.

The rearrangement uses TRBV6-2 or TRBV6-3 and TRBJ2-1; D not resolved. The V end lost 6 bases, the J end lost 4 bases, and 10 bases lay between the germline ends. The CDR3 has 13 amino acids. CDR1 and CDR2 (germline): MNHEY, SVGEGT. CDR3 residues: CASSPANYNEQFF. As DNA, the CDR3 is TGTGCCAGCAGCCCTGCCAATTACAATGAGCAGTTCTTC.

The V call is TRBV18, the J call TRBJ2-1, with D perhaps matching TRBD1 (6 bases). Trimming pared 2 bases from V and 9 bases from J, leaving 11 bases between. The germline V gene has CDR1 KGHSH and CDR2 LQKENI. This CDR3 has 13 amino acids. The CDR3, as DNA: TGTGCCAGCTCACCAGAGGGGGACGGTGAGCAGTTCTTC. Its translation is CASSPEGDGEQFF. Drawing the rest from reference TRBV18 and TRBJ2-1, the complete variable domain is NAGVMQNPRHLVRRRGQEARLRCSPMKGHSHVYWYRQLPEEGLKFMVYLQKENIIDESGMPKERFSAEFPKEGPSILRIQQVVRGDSAAYFCASSPEGDGEQFFGPGTRLTVL.

The genes are TRBV20-1 and TRBJ2-4; 7 positions match TRBD2. Germline V lookup: CDR1 DFQATT, CDR2 SNEGSKA (reference sequence). This CDR3 has 14 residues. V gave up 5 bases and J gave up 13 bases; unmatched junction bases: 17. The CDR3 loop reads CSASRGGLNEEQYF. DNA for the CDR3: TGCAGTGCTTCTCGCGGGGGATTGAATGAGGAGCAGTACTTC.

The chain carries TRBV6-1 and TRBJ2-1; TRBD2 agrees at 7 bases. Germline V gene data show CDR1 as MNHNS and CDR2 as SASEGT. V gave up 1 base and J gave up 7 bases; unmatched junction bases: 7. This CDR3 contains 15 residues. Here the CDR3 DNA reads TGTGCCAGCAGTGAAGGGGGGGGAGCCTCGAATGAGCAGTTCTTC. It specifies CASSEGGGASNEQFF.

The rearrangement links TRBV7-6 to TRBJ2-1; TRBD2 matches at 13 bases. The V gene's germline CDR1 is SGHVS and CDR2 FNYEAQ. The CDR3 extends over 17 amino acids. V gave up 5 bases and J gave up 8 bases; unmatched junction bases: 12. CDR3 nucleotide sequence: TGTGCCAGCAGCCCCCACCTACTAGCGGGGGGGAAGGATGAGCAGTTCTTC. Protein sequence: CASSPHLLAGGKDEQFF.

The chain links TRBV4-2 to TRBJ1-4, with a weak D call TRBD1 (6 bases). V was trimmed by 3 bases and J by 0 bases, leaving 8 bases between them. The germline V gene has CDR1 LGHNA and CDR2 YNFKEQ. The CDR3 totals 15 residues. The chain's CDR3 is CASSQDRSTNEKLFF. CDR3 coding DNA: TGTGCCAGCAGCCAGGACAGATCAACTAATGAAAAACTGTTTTTT.

V and J are TRBV2 and TRBJ2-1; TRBD1 is a possible D gene (6 bases). The V end was cut by 4 bases, the J end by 2 bases, with 12 bases between. CDR3 length: 15 residues. Per germline, CDR1 SNHLY and CDR2 FYNNEI. The CDR3 nucleotides read TGTGCCAGCAGTGTGGGGGCGCCCACCTACAATGAGCAGTTCTTC. This codes for CASSVGAPTYNEQFF. Full variable domain (missing parts from reference TRBV2 and TRBJ2-1): EPEVTQTPSHQVTQMGQEVILRCVPISNHLYFYWYRQILGQKVEFLVSFYNNEISEKSEIFDDQFSVERPDGSNFTLKIRSTKLEDSAMYFCASSVGAPTYNEQFFGPGTRLTVL.

The J gene is TRBJ1-1, the V gene TRBV28; unclear D gene. The CDR3 is 13 amino acids. The V gene's germline CDR1 is MDHEN and CDR2 SYDVKM. V gave up 10 bases and J gave up 1 base, with 13 bases separating them. CDR3 DNA sequence: TGTGCCACCGGGCCGGACGGGAACACTGAAGCTTTCTTT. This translates into CATGPDGNTEAFF.

The V call is TRBV6-5, the J call TRBJ2-4, with TRBD2 matching over 9 bases. The CDR3 contains 15 residues. V trimming: 2 bases; J trimming: 13 bases; junction bases outside the gene matches: 12. CDR1 is MNHEY, CDR2 SVGAGI, per germline. The CDR3 loop reads CASSYVTSGLGEQYF. For the CDR3, the DNA is TGTGCCAGCAGTTACGTGACTAGCGGCCTGGGGGAGCAGTACTTC.

This clonotype was counted between two and nine times. The chain has TRBV12-3 or TRBV12-4 and TRBJ1-6; 9 nucleotides match TRBD1. This CDR3 has 15 amino acids. The junction had 3 bases not matched to a gene; V was cut back by 3 bases and J by 6 bases. CDR3 region: CASSFDRGSNSPLHF. The DNA for the CDR3 is TGTGCCAGCAGTTTCGACAGGGGGAGTAATTCACCCCTCCACTTT.

The chain combines TRBV12-3 or TRBV12-4 with TRBJ2-5; 9 bases agree with TRBD1. The CDR3 runs 15 residues. V lost 7 bases, J lost 11 bases, and 17 bases stayed unmatched. CDR3 sequence: CASTPQGAAYNGQYF. The DNA for the CDR3 is TGTGCCAGCACCCCACAGGGGGCCGCCTACAATGGGCAGTACTTC.

This chain uses TRBV3-1 with TRBJ2-5; D is perhaps TRBD2 (5 bases). Germline assignment: CDR1 LGHDT and CDR2 YNNKEL (reference sequence). Trimming removed 8 bases from V and 1 base from J, with 14 bases in between. This CDR3 is built from 14 residues. CDR3 in amino acids: CASGERNLQETQYF. CDR3 DNA: TGTGCCAGCGGTGAGCGGAACCTCCAAGAGACCCAGTACTTC.

The V call is TRBV5-1, the J call TRBJ2-1; 7 bases fit TRBD2. The CDR3 is 18 residues long. Germline trimming cut 0 bases from V and 6 bases from J; bases unmatched to any gene: 15. Germline values: CDR1 SGHRS, CDR2 YFSETQ. The CDR3 DNA reads TGCGCCAGCAGCTTGGCCGTTGGGCGGGGGACGGTGAGCAATGAGCAGTTCTTC. Protein: CASSLAVGRGTVSNEQFF.

This clonotype was seen many times. The rearrangement joins TRBV11-2 to TRBJ2-5; a possible D gene is TRBD1 (6 bases). Trimming stripped 3 bases from V and 1 base from J, with 6 bases between. This CDR3 is 13 amino acids long. Per the germline V gene, CDR1 is SGHAT and CDR2 is FQNNGV. The CDR3 DNA follows: TGTGCCAGCAGCTTGGGGGCCCAAGAGACCCAGTACTTC. This sequence encodes CASSLGAQETQYF. Full variable domain (remainder filled in from reference TRBV11-2 and TRBJ2-5): EAGVAQSPRYKIIEKRQSVAFWCNPISGHATLYWYQQILGQGPKLLIQFQNNGVVDDSQLPKDRFSAERLKGVDSTLKIQPAKLEDSAVYLCASSLGAQETQYFGPGTRLLVL.

The chain is built from TRBV20-1 and TRBJ1-4; 8 nucleotides match TRBD1. CDR3 length: 13 residues. V lost 7 bases and J lost 8; bases outside the gene matches: 9. Per germline, CDR1 DFQATT and CDR2 SNEGSKA (reference sequence). CDR3 coding DNA: TGCAGTGATAGGACAGGGTGGGAAGAAAAACTGTTTTTT. Translation: CSDRTGWEEKLFF.

This clonotype was detected once. The rearrangement joins TRBV7-8 to TRBJ2-2; D possibly corresponds to TRBD1 (6 bases). V lost 5 bases, J lost 3 bases, and 13 bases lay in between. The CDR3 sequence is 15 residues long. Germline CDR1 SGHVS, CDR2 FQNEAQ. The CDR3 loop is CASSAHRVDTGELFF. CDR3 DNA sequence: TGTGCCAGCAGCGCCCACAGGGTCGACACCGGGGAGCTGTTTTTT.